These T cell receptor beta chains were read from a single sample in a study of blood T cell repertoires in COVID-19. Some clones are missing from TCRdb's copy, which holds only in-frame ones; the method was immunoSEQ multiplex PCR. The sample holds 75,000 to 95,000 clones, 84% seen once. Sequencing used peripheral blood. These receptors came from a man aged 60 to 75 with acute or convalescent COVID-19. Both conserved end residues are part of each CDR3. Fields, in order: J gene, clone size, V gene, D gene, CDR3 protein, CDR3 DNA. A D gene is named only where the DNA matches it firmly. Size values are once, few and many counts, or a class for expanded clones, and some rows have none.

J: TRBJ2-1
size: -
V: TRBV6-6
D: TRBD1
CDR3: CASSYDRDVYNEQFF
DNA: TGTGCCAGCAGTTACGACAGGGACGTCTACAATGAGCAGTTCTTC

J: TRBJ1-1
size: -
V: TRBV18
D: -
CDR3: CASSPFGPGGSRTEAFF
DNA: TGTGCCAGCTCACCATTCGGACCCGGAGGGTCCCGCACTGAAGCTTTCTTT

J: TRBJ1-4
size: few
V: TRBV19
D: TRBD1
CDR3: CASSRDRGTNEKLFF
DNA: TGTGCCAGTAGTAGGGACAGGGGAACTAATGAAAAACTGTTTTTT

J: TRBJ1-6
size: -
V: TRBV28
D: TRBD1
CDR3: CASSFFPGQTNSPLHF
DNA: TGTGCCAGCAGTTTTTTTCCGGGACAGACTAATTCACCCCTCCACTTT

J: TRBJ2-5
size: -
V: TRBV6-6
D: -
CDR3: CASSYTQETQYF
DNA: TGTGCCAGCAGTTACACACAAGAGACCCAGTACTTC

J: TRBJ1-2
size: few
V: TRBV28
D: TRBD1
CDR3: CASSPTGTGIYGYTF
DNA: TGTGCCAGCAGTCCAACCGGGACAGGGATCTATGGCTACACCTTC

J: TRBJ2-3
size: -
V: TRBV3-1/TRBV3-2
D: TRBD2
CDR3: CASSQLRGLAGGGPSDTQYF
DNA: TGTGCCAGCAGCCAACTGAGGGGACTAGCGGGGGGCGGCCCCTCAGATACGCAGTATTTT

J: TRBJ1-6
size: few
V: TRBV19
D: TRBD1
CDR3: CASSPQGGQGNSPLHF
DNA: TGTGCCAGTAGTCCCCAGGGGGGACAGGGAAATTCACCCCTCCACTTT

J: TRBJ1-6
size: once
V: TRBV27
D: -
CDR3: CASRGTGQGGFYSPLHF
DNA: TGTGCCAGCAGGGGGACGGGGCAGGGAGGATTTTATTCACCCCTCCACTTT

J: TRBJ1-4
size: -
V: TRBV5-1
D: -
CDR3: CASSLTGRRNEKLFF
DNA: TGCGCCAGCAGCCTCACAGGGAGAAGAAATGAAAAACTGTTTTTT

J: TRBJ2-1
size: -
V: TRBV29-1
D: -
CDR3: CSDAGGDEQFF
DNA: TGCAGCGACGCGGGTGGAGATGAGCAGTTCTTC

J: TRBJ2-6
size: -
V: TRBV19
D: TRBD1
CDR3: CASRTQGTGANVLTF
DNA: TGTGCCAGTAGGACACAGGGGACTGGGGCCAACGTCCTGACTTTC

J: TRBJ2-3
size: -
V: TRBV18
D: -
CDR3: CASRHLRATDTQYF
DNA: TGTGCCAGCAGACACCTCAGGGCCACAGATACGCAGTATTTT

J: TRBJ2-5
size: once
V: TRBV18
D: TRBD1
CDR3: CASSPLGTGSQETQYF
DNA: TGTGCCAGCTCACCACTCGGGACAGGGAGCCAAGAGACCCAGTACTTC

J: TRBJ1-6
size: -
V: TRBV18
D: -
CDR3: CASSPLGESPLHF
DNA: TGTGCCAGCTCGCCCCTCGGGGAGTCACCCCTCCACTTT

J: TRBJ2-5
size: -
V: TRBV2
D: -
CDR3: CASRGHGETQYF
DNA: TGTGCCAGCAGAGGACACGGCGAGACCCAGTACTTC

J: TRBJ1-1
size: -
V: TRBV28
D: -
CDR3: CASSFLALNTEAFF
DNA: TGTGCCAGCAGTTTTCTGGCCCTGAACACTGAAGCTTTCTTT

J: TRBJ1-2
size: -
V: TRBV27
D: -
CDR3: CASSLRPRNSYGYTF
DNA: TGTGCCAGCAGTCTCAGACCGAGAAACAGCTATGGCTACACCTTC

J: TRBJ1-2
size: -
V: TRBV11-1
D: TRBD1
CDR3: CASSTQGYYGYTF
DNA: TGTGCCAGCAGCACACAGGGGTACTATGGCTACACCTTC

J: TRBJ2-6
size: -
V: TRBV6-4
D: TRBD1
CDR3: CASSARTGAASGANVLTF
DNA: TGTGCCAGCAGTGCCCGGACAGGGGCTGCCTCTGGGGCCAACGTCCTGACTTTC

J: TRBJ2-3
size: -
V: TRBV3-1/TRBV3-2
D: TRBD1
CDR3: CASSQKGAAADTQYF
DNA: TGTGCCAGCAGCCAAAAGGGGGCGGCGGCAGATACGCAGTATTTT

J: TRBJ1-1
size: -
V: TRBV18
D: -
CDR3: CASSPFEGVTEAFF
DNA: TGTGCCAGCTCACCTTTTGAGGGTGTCACTGAAGCTTTCTTT

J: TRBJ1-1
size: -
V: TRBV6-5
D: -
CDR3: CASRARGNTEAFF
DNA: TGTGCCAGCAGGGCACGGGGGAACACTGAAGCTTTCTTT

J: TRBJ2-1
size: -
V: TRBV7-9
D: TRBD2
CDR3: CASSLGSGGYNEQFF
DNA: TGTGCCAGCAGCCTCGGTAGCGGGGGGTACAATGAGCAGTTCTTC

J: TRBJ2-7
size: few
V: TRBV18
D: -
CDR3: CASSAYREEEQYF
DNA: TGTGCCAGCTCAGCGTACAGGGAAGAAGAGCAGTACTTC

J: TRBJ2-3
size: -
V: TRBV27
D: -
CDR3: CASSPLGAADTQYF
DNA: TGTGCCAGCAGTCCTCTGGGGGCTGCAGATACGCAGTATTTT

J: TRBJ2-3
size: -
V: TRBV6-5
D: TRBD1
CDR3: CASERQGATDTQYF
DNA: TGTGCCAGTGAAAGACAGGGGGCAACAGATACGCAGTATTTT

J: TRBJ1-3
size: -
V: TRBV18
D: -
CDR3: CASSSQSGNTIYF
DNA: TGTGCCAGCTCATCCCAATCTGGAAACACCATATATTTT

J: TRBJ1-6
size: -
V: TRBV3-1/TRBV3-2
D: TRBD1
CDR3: CASSQTGTDNSPLHF
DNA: TGTGCCAGCAGCCAGACCGGGACAGATAATTCACCCCTCCACTTT

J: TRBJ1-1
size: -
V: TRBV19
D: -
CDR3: CASSIDLQTEAFF
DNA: TGTGCCAGTAGTATAGATTTGCAGACTGAAGCTTTCTTT

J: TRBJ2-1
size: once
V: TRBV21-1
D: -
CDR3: CASSKLGVNKYNEQFF
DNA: TGTGCCAGCAGCAAGTTAGGGGTGAACAAATACAATGAGCAGTTCTTC

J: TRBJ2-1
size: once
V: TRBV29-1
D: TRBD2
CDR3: CSVEVRLAGKANEQFF
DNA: TGCAGCGTTGAAGTAAGGCTAGCGGGGAAGGCCAATGAGCAGTTCTTC

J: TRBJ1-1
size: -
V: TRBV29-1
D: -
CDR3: CSGRVGYTEAFF
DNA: TGCAGCGGCAGGGTGGGCTACACTGAAGCTTTCTTT

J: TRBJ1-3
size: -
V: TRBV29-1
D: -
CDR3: CSADTRPVGNTIYF
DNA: TGCAGCGCCGACACACGGCCGGTGGGAAACACCATATATTTT

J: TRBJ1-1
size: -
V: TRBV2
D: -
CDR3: CASSERGRNTEAFF
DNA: TGTGCCAGCAGTGAGCGGGGGCGTAACACTGAAGCTTTCTTT

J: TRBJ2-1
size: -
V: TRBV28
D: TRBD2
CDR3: CASRGEGLAGDEQFF
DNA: TGTGCCAGCAGGGGGGAGGGGCTAGCGGGAGATGAGCAGTTCTTC

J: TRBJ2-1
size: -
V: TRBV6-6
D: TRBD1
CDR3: CASIDRGLYNEQFF
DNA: TGTGCCAGCATAGACAGGGGACTGTACAATGAGCAGTTCTTC

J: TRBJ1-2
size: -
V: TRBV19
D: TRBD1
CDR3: CASSDRGPPYGYTF
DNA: TGTGCCAGTAGTGACAGGGGACCCCCATATGGCTACACCTTC

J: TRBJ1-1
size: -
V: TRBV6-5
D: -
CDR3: CASRSTVNTEAFF
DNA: TGTGCCAGCAGGAGTACAGTTAACACTGAAGCTTTCTTT

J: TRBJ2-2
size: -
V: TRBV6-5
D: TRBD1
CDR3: CASSYSNRGLTGELFF
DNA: TGTGCCAGCAGTTACTCGAACAGGGGGCTAACCGGGGAGCTGTTTTTT

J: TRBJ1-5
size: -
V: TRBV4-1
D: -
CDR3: CASSPGQLTGQPQHF
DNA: TGCGCCAGCAGCCCAGGACAGCTCACCGGTCAGCCCCAGCATTTT

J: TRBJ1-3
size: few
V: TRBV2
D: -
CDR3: CASSVEAGNTIYF
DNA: TGTGCCAGCAGTGTCGAGGCTGGAAACACCATATATTTT

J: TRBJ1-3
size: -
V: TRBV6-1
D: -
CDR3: CASSEQASGNTIYF
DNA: TGTGCCAGCAGTGAACAGGCTTCGGGAAACACCATATATTTT

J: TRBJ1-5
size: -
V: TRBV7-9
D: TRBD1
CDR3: CASSSPGQGMGKNQPQHF
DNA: TGTGCCAGCAGCTCGCCGGGACAGGGAATGGGCAAAAATCAGCCCCAGCATTTT

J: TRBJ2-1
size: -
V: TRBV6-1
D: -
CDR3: CASSDLPSEVNEQFF
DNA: TGTGCCAGCAGTGATCTTCCTTCAGAGGTAAATGAGCAGTTCTTC

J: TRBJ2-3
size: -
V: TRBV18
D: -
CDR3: CASSPRTTDTQYF
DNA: TGTGCCAGCTCACCACGGACTACAGATACGCAGTATTTT

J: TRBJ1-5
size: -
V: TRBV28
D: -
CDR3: CASSLAGVSQPQHF
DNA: TGTGCCAGCAGTTTAGCGGGGGTAAGTCAGCCCCAGCATTTT

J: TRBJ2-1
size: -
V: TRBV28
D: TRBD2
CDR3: CASSAPRLAGGKQFF
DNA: TGTGCCAGCAGTGCGCCCCGACTAGCGGGGGGGAAGCAGTTCTTC

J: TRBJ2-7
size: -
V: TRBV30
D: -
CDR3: CAWSSPRTLYEQYF
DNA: TGTGCCTGGAGCTCCCCCCGGACACTTTACGAGCAGTACTTC

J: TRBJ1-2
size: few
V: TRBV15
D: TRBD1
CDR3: CATSRGGTEPTNYGYTF
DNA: TGTGCCACCAGCAGAGGGGGGACAGAACCTACTAACTATGGCTACACCTTC